Presented here are 10 T cell receptor beta chains from one specimen sequenced in a study of PD-L1 blockade in urothelial cancer. Some clones are missing from TCRdb's copy, which holds only in-frame ones; the method was immunoSEQ multiplex PCR. The sample has around 33,000 clones; 75% to 85% are singletons. Stated time point: pretreatment peripheral blood. This material consisted of PBMCs, taken around atezolizumab (anti-PD-L1) treatment. These TCRs come from a man aged 55 to 70 with urothelial cancer.

This clone was counted a few times. This rearrangement joins TRBV7-2 to TRBJ2-1; 7 nucleotides line up with TRBD2. From germline, CDR1 is SGHTA and CDR2 FQGNSA. The CDR3 consists of 14 residues. V trimming: 1 base; J trimming: 7 bases; junction bases outside the gene matches: 4. CDR3 sequence: CASSLGLASNEQFF. CDR3 DNA sequence: TGTGCCAGCAGCTTAGGACTAGCTTCAAATGAGCAGTTCTTC.

The gene calls are TRBV6-1 and TRBJ2-7; TRBD1 aligns across 7 bases. Germline lookup yields CDR1 MNHNS and CDR2 SASEGT. The CDR3 length is 12 residues. Losses at the gene ends were 7 bases for V and 3 bases for J; bases not matched to a gene: 3. CDR3 nucleotides: TGTGCCAGCACTGGACAGGACTACGAGCAGTACTTC. This gives the protein CASTGQDYEQYF.

This chain links TRBV6-1 with TRBJ1-1, with TRBD1 matching over 8 bases. The ends lost 10 bases at V and 1 base at J; junction bases unmatched: 17. Germline V gene lookup returns CDR1 MNHNS and CDR2 SASEGT. The CDR3 length is 17 residues. CDR3: CATRDRTGSFENTEAFF. The CDR3 DNA follows: TGTGCCACCCGTGATAGGACAGGGAGTTTCGAGAACACTGAAGCTTTCTTT.

CDR3 protein: CASSPRDRALGEQFF. CDR3 coding DNA: TGTGCCAGTAGTCCCCGGGACAGGGCCTTGGGTGAGCAGTTCTTC. This chain links TRBV19 with TRBJ2-1, with TRBD1 matching over 9 bases. Trimming took 5 bases from V and 9 from J; bases not matched to a gene: 11. This CDR3 has 15 amino acids. Germline CDR1 reads LNHDA; CDR2 reads SQIVND (reference sequence).

This rearrangement joins TRBV5-5 to TRBJ2-7; D perhaps matches TRBD2 (6 bases). V was trimmed by 0 bases and J by 3 bases, leaving 19 bases between them. CDR1 is SGHKS, CDR2 YYEKEE, per germline (reference sequence). This CDR3 is 17 amino acids long. The chain's CDR3 is CASSLEGGGFESYEQYF. CDR3 DNA: TGTGCCAGCAGCTTGGAAGGTGGAGGGTTTGAGAGCTACGAGCAGTACTTC.

The V call is TRBV28, the J call TRBJ2-5, with TRBD2 as a possible D gene (6 bases). Germline V gene lookup returns CDR1 MDHEN and CDR2 SYDVKM. The CDR3 contains 15 residues. Trimming cost V 6 bases and J 7 bases, with 21 bases left between them. The DNA of the CDR3 is TGTGCCAGCAGCTCACCTCCTTGGAGGGACGGGACCCAGTACTTC. Protein: CASSSPPWRDGTQYF.

V usage is TRBV6-1 and J usage is TRBJ1-3, with a possible D match to TRBD1 (5 bases). This CDR3 contains 14 residues. Per germline, CDR1 MNHNS and CDR2 SASEGT. V lost 4 bases to trimming and J lost 6 bases, with 13 bases between them. The CDR3 DNA follows: TGTGCCAGCAGTGTAGGGGACTGGGAAAACACCATATATTTT. This sequence encodes CASSVGDWENTIYF.

The chain recombines TRBV5-1 with TRBJ1-1; TRBD1 aligns across 7 bases. The CDR3 totals 14 residues. The germline V gene encodes CDR1 SGHRS and CDR2 YFSETQ. J gave up 4 bases and V 4 bases, and 7 bases lay outside the gene matches. This chain's CDR3 is CASSLQGRTTEAFF. The CDR3 DNA reads TGCGCCAGCAGCCTACAGGGGAGAACCACTGAAGCTTTCTTT.

V is TRBV2 and J is TRBJ1-2; 10 positions match TRBD1. The CDR3 length is 15 residues. Per the germline V gene, CDR1 is SNHLY and CDR2 is FYNNEI. J lost 1 base, V lost 6 bases, and 5 bases had no gene match. The CDR3 sequence is CASSLGQGINYGYTF. DNA of the CDR3: TGTGCCAGCAGCTTGGGACAGGGGATTAACTATGGCTACACCTTC.

The chain employs TRBV5-1 and TRBJ2-5, with 8 bases fitting TRBD2. The CDR3 has 14 residues. V trimming: 4 bases; J trimming: 2 bases; junction bases outside the gene matches: 4. Germline V lookup: CDR1 SGHRS, CDR2 YFSETQ. The CDR3 nucleotides are TGCGCCAGCAGCGGAGGGACTAGACAAGAGACCCAGTACTTC. Translation gives CASSGGTRQETQYF.